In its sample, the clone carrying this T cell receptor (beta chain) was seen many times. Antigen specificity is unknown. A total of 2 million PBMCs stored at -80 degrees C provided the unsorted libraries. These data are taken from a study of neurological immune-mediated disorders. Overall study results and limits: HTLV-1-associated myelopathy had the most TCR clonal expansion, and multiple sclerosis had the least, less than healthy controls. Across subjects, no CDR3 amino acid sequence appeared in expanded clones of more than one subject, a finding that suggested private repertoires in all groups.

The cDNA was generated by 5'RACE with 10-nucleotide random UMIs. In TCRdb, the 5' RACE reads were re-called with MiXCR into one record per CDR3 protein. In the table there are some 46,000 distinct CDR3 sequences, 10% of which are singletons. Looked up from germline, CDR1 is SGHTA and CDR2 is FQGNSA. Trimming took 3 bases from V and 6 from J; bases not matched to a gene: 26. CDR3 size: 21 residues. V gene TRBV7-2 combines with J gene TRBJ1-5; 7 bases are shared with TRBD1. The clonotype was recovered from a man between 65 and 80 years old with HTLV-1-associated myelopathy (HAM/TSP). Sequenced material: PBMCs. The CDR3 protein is CASSFPPIFKDRAMVSQPQHF. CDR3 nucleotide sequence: TGTGCCAGCAGCTTTCCCCCCATCTTTAAAGACAGGGCCATGGTTAGTCAGCCCCAGCATTTT.